This TCR beta chain was found in a study of Ad26.COV2.S vaccination and SARS-CoV-2 variants (dated by TCRdb to about 2021). Study-level background: Vaccine-arm donors came from COV1001, a multicentre, randomized, double-blind, placebo-controlled phase I-IIa trial of Ad26.COV2.S in healthy adults. Ad26.COV2.S was administered intramuscularly at 5 x 10^10 or 1 x 10^11 viral particles, either as a single shot or as two shots given 56 days apart. The specificity and breadth of SARS-CoV-2-reactive T cell receptors after Ad26.COV2.S vaccination were assessed by TCRbeta repertoire sequencing. The TCR-sequenced set comprised around 30 samples: about 19 Ad26.COV2.S vaccine recipients, 5 placebo recipients and 8 SARS-CoV-2 convalescent individuals. Trial participants were randomized into five groups of five, in which low-dose or high-dose Ad26.COV2.S was given once or twice, or placebo was given on both occasions. Throughout the experiments and outcome assessment, investigators stayed blinded to trial group allocation. Summary of the overall study and its limitations: Spike-specific TCR breadth was higher in Ad26.COV2.S recipients than in placebo recipients (P = 0.0014). After vaccination, substantial breadth of spike-specific CD8+ and CD4+ T cell responses was reported. The study was not powered to compare responses between vaccine doses or regimens. According to the authors, total T cell responses may have been underestimated by the TCR breadth and depth analyses. Non-spike TCR breadth was comparable between vaccine and placebo recipients, consistent with the vaccine containing only spike.

The treatment or condition label on this specimen signifies: over 15 received Ad26.COV2.S at low or high dose, single or two shots; a few received placebo; per-sample allocation not given. Repertoires of vaccine and placebo recipients were sequenced from samples taken on day 63 after the first injection. In Cohort 1b, around 23 adults aged 18-55 years were enrolled at a single site in Boston, USA, between 29 July and 7 August 2020. As a vaccine, Ad26.COV2.S was a replication-incompetent adenovirus type 26 vector that expressed a prefusion-stabilized SARS-CoV-2 spike protein derived from the original Wuhan strain. TCRbeta CDR3 regions were sequenced with the immunoSEQ Assay. After extraction, genomic DNA underwent amplification by bias-controlled multiplex PCR, followed by high-throughput sequencing. The study's own analysis went as follows. Collapsing and filtering of sequences were performed to quantify the absolute abundance of each unique TCRbeta CDR3 region. T cell fraction was estimated by normalizing TCRbeta template counts to usable DNA, which was measured by amplifying reference genes present in all nucleated cells. Repertoire TCRs were annotated as SARS-CoV-2-specific when V gene, CDR3 amino acid sequence and J gene were exactly matched to a known reactive TCR set. The reference SARS-CoV-2 TCR set was obtained from MIRA and was filtered for enrichment in COVID-19-positive ImmuneCODE repertoires, whereby public or cross-reactive TCRs were removed. Based on the MIRA antigens, annotated TCRs were further analysed at the level of specific ORF or position within ORF. Breadth was defined as the number of annotated unique rearrangements divided by the total number of unique productive rearrangements, and depth was defined as the summed frequency of the annotated unique rearrangements. Two-sided Wilcoxon rank-sum tests were applied when comparing TCR breadth between groups. TCRdb took this table from immuneACCESS and kept in-frame rearrangements with V and J called. Such tables lack part of the clones; where checked against another copy, unresolved V genes explain under half of the gap, and the rest is unexplained. V and J calls plus clone size are reproduced from that table; the DNA served to infer D and trimming. The sample includes over 400,000 clones, with about nine tenths observed a single time. Roughly 3.9% of the sample lies in the top ten.

Regarding this clone: The clone's antigen remains unknown. Per-nucleotide qualities are absent, and no much larger clonotype sits a single base away.

The TCR sequence derives from a person between 18 and 60 years old who received the Ad26.COV2.S COVID-19 vaccine or a placebo. Sequenced here: peripheral blood, sampled in a trial of Ad26.COV2.S vaccine versus placebo.

CDR3 reads: CASGDSPNQPQHF. Read as DNA, the sequence is TGTGCCAGCGGGGACAGTCCCAATCAGCCCCAGCATTTT. The chain links TRBV2 with TRBJ1-5; 7 middle bases align to TRBD1. The germline V end is reduced by 8 bases and the J end by 3 bases; junction bases left unmatched: 4. From cysteine to phenylalanine, the CDR3 is 13 amino acids long. Of the read, only the CDR3 DNA is kept; its 39 bases are in frame from base 1. CDR1 and CDR2 are drawn from the germline V gene: SNHLY, FYNNEI.